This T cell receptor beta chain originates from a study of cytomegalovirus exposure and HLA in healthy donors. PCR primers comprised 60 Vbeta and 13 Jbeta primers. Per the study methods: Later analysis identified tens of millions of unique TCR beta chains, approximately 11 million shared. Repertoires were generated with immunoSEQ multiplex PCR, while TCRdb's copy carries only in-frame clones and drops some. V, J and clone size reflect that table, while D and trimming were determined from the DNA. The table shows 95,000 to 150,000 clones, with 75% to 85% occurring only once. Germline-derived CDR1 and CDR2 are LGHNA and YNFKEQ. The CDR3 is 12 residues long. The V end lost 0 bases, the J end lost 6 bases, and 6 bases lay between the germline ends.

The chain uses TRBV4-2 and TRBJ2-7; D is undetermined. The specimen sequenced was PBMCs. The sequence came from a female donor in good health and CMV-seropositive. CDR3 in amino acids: CASSQDPGEQYF. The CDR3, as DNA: TGTGCCAGCAGCCAAGATCCGGGCGAGCAGTACTTC.